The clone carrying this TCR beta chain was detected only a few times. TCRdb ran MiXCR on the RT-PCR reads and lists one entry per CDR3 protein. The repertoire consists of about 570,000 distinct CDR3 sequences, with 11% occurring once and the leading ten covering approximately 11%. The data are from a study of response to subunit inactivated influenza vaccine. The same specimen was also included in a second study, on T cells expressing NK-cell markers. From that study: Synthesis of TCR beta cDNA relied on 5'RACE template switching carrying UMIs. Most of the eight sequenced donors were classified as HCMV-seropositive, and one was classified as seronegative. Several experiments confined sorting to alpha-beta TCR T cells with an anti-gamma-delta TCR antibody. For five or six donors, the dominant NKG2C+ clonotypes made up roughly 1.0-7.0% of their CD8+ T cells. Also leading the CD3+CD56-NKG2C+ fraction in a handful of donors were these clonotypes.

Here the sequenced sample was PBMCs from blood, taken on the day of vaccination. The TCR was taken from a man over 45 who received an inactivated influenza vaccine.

For the CDR3, the DNA is TGCGCCAGCAGCTGGGACAAAGAGACCCAGTACTTC. It codes for CASSWDKETQYF. V gene TRBV5-1 combines with J gene TRBJ2-5, with D perhaps matching TRBD1 (6 bases). Trimming pared 3 bases from V and 3 bases from J, leaving 6 bases between. Germline CDR1 SGHRS, CDR2 YFSETQ. The CDR3 extends over 12 amino acids. Together with reference TRBV5-1 and TRBJ2-5, the CDR3 gives the full variable domain: KAGVTQTPRYLIKTRGQQVTLSCSPISGHRSVSWYQQTPGQGLQFLFEYFSETQRNKGNFPGRFSGRQFSNSRSEMNVSTLELGDSALYLCASSWDKETQYFGPGTRLLVL.